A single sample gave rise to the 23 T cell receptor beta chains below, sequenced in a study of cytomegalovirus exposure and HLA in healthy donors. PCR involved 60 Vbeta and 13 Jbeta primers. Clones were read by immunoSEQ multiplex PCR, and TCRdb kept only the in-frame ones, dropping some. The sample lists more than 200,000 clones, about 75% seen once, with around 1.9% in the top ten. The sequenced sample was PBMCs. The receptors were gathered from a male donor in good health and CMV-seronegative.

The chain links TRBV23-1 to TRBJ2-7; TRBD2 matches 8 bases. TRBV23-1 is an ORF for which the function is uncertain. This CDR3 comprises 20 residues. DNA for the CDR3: TGCGACGTACCTAGGAGTGGTATCGGGGGGGCCCGGGAGGTGGTGATCGAGCAGTACTTC. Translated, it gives CDVPRSGIGGAREVVIEQYF.

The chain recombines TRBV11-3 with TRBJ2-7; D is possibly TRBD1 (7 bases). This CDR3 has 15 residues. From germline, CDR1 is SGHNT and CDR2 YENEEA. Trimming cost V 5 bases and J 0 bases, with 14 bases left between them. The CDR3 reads CASSAGGLASYEQYF. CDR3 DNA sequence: TGTGCCAGCAGCGCAGGGGGGTTGGCCTCCTACGAGCAGTACTTC.

CDR3 sequence: CASSRDEGTEAFF. CDR3 nucleotide sequence: TGTGCCAGCAGCCGGGATGAGGGCACTGAAGCTTTCTTT. V usage is TRBV14 and J usage is TRBJ1-1, with D hard to call. V was trimmed by 4 bases and J by 4 bases, leaving 10 bases between them. CDR1 SGHDN and CDR2 FVKESK come from the germline V gene. The CDR3 totals 13 residues.

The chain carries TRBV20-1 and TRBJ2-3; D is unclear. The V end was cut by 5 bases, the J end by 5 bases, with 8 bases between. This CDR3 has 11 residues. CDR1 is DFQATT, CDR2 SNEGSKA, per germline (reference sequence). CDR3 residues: CSAGPLDTQYF. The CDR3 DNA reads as TGCAGTGCTGGGCCCCTAGATACGCAGTATTTT.

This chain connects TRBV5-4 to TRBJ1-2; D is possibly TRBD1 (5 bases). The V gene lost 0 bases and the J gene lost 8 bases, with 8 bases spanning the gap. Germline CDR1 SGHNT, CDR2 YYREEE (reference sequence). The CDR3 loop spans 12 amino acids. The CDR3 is CASSLVQDGYTF. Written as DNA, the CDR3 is TGTGCCAGCAGCTTGGTACAGGACGGCTACACCTTC. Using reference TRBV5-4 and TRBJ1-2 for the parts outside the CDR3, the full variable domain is ETGVTQSPTHLIKTRGQQVTLRCSSQSGHNTVSWYQQALGQGPQFIFQYYREEENGRGNFPPRFSGLQFPNYSSELNVNALELDDSALYLCASSLVQDGYTFGSGTRLTVV.

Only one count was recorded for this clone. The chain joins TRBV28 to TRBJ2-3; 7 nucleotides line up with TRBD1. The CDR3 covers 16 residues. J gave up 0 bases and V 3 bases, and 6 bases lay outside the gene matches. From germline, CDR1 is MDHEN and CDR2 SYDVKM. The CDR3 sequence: CASSFGDRTSTDTQYF. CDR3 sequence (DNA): TGTGCCAGCAGTTTCGGGGACAGAACTAGCACAGATACGCAGTATTTT. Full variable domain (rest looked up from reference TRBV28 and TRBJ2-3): DVKVTQSSRYLVKRTGEKVFLECVQDMDHENMFWYRQDPGLGLRLIYFSYDVKMKEKGDIPEGYSVSREKKERFSLILESASTNQTSMYLCASSFGDRTSTDTQYFGPGTRLTVL.

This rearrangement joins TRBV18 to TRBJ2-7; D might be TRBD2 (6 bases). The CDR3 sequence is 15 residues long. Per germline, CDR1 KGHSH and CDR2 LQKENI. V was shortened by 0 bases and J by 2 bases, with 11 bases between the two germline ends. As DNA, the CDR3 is TGTGCCAGCTCACCACCGGCTTGGAGGGCCTACGAGCAGTACTTC. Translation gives CASSPPAWRAYEQYF.

The CDR3 DNA is TGTGCCAGCAGCTTGGGACAGGGGCTCTACGAGCAGTACTTC. As protein: CASSLGQGLYEQYF. The chain carries TRBV5-4 and TRBJ2-7; 8 bases fit TRBD1. Germline V gives CDR1 SGHNT, CDR2 YYREEE (reference sequence). The CDR3 loop spans 14 amino acids. J was trimmed by 3 bases and V by 0 bases; bases with no gene match: 2.

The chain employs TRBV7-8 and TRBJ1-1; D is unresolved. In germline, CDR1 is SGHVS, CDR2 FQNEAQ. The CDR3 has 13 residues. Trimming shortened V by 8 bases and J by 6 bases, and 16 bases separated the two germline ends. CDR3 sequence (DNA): TGTGCCAGCGTACCCGGGTTAGTGCCTGAAGCTTTCTTT. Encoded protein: CASVPGLVPEAFF.

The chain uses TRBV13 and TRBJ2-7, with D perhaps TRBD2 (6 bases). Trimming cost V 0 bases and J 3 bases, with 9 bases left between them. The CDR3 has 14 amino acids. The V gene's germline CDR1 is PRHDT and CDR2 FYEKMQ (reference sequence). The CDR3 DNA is TGTGCCAGCAGCTTAGGTGGGACTTTCTACGAGCAGTACTTC. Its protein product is CASSLGGTFYEQYF.

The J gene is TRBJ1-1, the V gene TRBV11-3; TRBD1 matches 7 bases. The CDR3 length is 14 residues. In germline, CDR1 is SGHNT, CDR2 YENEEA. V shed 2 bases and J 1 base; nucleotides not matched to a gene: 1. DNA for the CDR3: TGTGCCAGCAGCTTAAGGGGGCCGAACACTGAAGCTTTCTTT. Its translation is CASSLRGPNTEAFF.

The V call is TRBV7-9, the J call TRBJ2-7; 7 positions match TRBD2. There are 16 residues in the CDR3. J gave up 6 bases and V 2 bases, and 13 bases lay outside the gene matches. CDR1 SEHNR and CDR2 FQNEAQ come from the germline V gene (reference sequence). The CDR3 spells CASSLKGSGGGFEQYF. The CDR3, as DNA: TGTGCCAGCAGCTTAAAAGGGTCCGGGGGAGGGTTCGAGCAGTACTTC.

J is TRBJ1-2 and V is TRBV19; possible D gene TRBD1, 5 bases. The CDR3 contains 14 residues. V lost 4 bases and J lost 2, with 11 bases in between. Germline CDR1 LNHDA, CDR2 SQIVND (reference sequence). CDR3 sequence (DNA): TGTGCCAGTAGTAGCAGGGAACAGAACTATGGCTACACCTTC. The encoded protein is CASSSREQNYGYTF.

CDR3 sequence: CASSPGTGAYNEQFF. CDR3 nucleotides: TGTGCCAGCAGTCCCGGGACAGGAGCATACAATGAGCAGTTCTTC. The chain combines TRBV6-5 with TRBJ2-1; 8 nucleotides agree with TRBD1. Per the germline V gene, CDR1 is MNHEY and CDR2 is SVGAGI. The CDR3 runs 15 residues. Germline trimming cut 5 bases from V and 4 bases from J; bases unmatched to any gene: 7.

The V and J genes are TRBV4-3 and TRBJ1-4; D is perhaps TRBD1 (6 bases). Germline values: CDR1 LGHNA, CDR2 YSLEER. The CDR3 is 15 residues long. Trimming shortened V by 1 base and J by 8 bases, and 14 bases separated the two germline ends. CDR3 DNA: TGCGCCAGCAGCCAAGCTGCAGGGGAGAGAGAAAAACTGTTTTTT. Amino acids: CASSQAAGEREKLFF.

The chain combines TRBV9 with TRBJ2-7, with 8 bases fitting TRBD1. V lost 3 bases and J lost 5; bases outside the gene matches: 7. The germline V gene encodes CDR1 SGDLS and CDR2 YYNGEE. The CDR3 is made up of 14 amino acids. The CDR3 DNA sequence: TGTGCCAGCAGCGCCGACAGGGGTCTGAACGAGCAGTACTTC. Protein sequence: CASSADRGLNEQYF.

CDR3 coding DNA: TGTGCCAGCAGCTTTGACCGGGGGAGCTCTGGAAACACCATATATTTT. It is translated as CASSFDRGSSGNTIYF. The V gene is TRBV13, the J gene TRBJ1-3; TRBD1 might be the D (5 bases). The CDR3 contains 16 residues. V dropped 3 bases and J dropped 0 bases, with 12 bases sitting between them. The germline V gene encodes CDR1 PRHDT and CDR2 FYEKMQ (reference sequence).

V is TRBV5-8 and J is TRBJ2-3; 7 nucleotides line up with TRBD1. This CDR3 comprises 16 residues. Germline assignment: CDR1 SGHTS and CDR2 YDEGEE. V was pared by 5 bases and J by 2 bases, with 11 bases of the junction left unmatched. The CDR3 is CASRYRGVGPTDTQYF. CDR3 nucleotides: TGTGCCAGCAGGTACAGGGGAGTGGGGCCCACAGATACGCAGTATTTT.

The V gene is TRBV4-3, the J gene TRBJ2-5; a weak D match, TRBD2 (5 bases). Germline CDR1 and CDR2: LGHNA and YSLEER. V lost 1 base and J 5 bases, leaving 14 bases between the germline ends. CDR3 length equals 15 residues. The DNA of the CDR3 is TGCGCCAGCAGCCAAGGTTCGCTAGCTAGGGAGACCCAGTACTTC. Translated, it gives CASSQGSLARETQYF.

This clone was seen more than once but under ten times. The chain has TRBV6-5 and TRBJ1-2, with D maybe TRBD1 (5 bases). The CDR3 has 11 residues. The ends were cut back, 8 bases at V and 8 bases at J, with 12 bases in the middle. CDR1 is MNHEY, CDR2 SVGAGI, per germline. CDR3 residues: CASGDSYGYTF. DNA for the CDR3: TGTGCCAGCGGAGACAGTTACGGCTACACCTTC.

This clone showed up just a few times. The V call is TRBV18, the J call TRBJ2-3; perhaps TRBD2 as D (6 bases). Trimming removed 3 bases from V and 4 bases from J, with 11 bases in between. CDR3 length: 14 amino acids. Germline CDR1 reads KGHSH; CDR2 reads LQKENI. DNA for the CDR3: TGTGCCAGCTCACCGAATACTAGCCCAGATACGCAGTATTTT. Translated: CASSPNTSPDTQYF.

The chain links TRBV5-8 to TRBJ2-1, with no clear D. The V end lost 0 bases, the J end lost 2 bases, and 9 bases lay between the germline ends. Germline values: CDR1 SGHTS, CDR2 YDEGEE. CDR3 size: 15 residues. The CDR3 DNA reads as TGTGCCAGCAGCTTGGGACTTATAACCTACAATGAGCAGTTCTTC. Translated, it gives CASSLGLITYNEQFF.

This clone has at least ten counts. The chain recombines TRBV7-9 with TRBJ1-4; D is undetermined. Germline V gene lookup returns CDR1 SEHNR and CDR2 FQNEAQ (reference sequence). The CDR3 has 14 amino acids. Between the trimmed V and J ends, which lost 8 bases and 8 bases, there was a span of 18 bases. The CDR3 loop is CASSEASRQEKLFF. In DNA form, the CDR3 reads TGTGCCAGCTCTGAGGCATCCCGTCAGGAAAAACTGTTTTTT. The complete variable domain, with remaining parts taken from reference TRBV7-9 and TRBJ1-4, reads DTGVSQNPRHKITKRGQNVTFRCDPISEHNRLYWYRQTLGQGPEFLTYFQNEAQLEKSRLLSDRFSAERPKGSFSTLEIQRTEQGDSAMYLCASSEASRQEKLFFGSGTQLSVL.